Here is one T cell receptor (beta chain) with its context. Its antigen is not known. This entry comes from a study of early T cells in non-severe SARS-CoV-2 infection. Study as a whole: Unpaired chains resulted from sequencing bulk RNA of unsorted whole blood. Study findings and constraints: Matching against VDJdb likely underestimated virus-specific expansions, favoring anti-spike CD8.

The J segment lost 4 bases and the V segment lost 5 bases, leaving 4 bases of the junction unmatched. The germline gives CDR1 MNHNY, CDR2 SVGAGI (reference sequence). This CDR3 is 15 amino acids long. Attached unique molecular identifiers marked individual cDNA molecules. TCRdb reprocessed the 5' RACE reads with MiXCR, giving one entry per CDR3 protein. Seen here are about 47,000 distinct CDR3 sequences, about a tenth observed once, and the top ten hold approximately 5.4%. This receptor was obtained from an adult who was a healthcare worker with PCR-confirmed SARS-CoV-2 infection or an uninfected control (not recorded which). The sample consisted of whole blood, taken at baseline. The chain links TRBV6-6 to TRBJ2-1, with TRBD1 matching 11 bases. CDR3 in DNA: TGTGCCAGCAGTCCCGGGACAGGGGGTTACAATGAGCAGTTCTTC. Residues: CASSPGTGGYNEQFF.